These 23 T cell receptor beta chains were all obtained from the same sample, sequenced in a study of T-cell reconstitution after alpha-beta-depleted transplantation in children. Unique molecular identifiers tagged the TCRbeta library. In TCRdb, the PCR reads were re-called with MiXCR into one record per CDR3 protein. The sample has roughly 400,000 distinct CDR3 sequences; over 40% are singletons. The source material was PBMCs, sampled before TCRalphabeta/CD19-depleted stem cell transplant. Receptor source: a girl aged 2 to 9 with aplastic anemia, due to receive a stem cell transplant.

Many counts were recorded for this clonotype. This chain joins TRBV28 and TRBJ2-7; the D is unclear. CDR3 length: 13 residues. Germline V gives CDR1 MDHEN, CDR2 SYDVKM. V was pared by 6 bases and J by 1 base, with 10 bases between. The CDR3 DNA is TGTGCCAGCAGCCTACAGAATTCCTACGAGCAGTACTTC. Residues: CASSLQNSYEQYF.

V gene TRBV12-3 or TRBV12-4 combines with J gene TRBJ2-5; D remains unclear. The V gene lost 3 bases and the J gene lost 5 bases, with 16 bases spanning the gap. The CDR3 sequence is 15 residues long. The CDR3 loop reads CASSFGLGVTETQYF. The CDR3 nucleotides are TGTGCCAGCAGTTTTGGCCTGGGTGTGACGGAGACCCAGTACTTC.

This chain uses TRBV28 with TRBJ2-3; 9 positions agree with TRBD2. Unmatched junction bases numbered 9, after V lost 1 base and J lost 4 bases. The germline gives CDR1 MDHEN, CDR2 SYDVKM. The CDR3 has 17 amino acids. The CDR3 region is CASSLSLLAGSPDTQYF. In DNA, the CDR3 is TGTGCCAGCAGTTTATCCCTGCTAGCGGGAAGCCCAGATACGCAGTATTTT.

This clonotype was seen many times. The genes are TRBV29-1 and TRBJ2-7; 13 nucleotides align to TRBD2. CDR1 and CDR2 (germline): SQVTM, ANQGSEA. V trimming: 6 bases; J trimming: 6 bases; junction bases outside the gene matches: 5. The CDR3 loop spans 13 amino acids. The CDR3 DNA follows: TGCAGCGTCTCCGGGACTAGCGGGATCGAGCAGTACTTC. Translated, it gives CSVSGTSGIEQYF.

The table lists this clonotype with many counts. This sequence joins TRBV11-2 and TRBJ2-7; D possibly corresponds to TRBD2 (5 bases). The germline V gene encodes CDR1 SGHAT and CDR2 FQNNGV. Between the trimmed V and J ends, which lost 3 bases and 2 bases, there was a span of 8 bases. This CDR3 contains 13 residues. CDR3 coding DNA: TGTGCCAGCAGCTTGGCCGGGGCCTACGAGCAGTACTTC. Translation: CASSLAGAYEQYF.

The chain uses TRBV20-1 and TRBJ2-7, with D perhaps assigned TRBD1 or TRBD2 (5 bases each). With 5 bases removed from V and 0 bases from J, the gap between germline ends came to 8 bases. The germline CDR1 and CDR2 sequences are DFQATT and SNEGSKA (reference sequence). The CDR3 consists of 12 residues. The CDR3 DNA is TGCAGTGCTCGGGACGGCTCCTACGAGCAGTACTTC. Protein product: CSARDGSYEQYF.

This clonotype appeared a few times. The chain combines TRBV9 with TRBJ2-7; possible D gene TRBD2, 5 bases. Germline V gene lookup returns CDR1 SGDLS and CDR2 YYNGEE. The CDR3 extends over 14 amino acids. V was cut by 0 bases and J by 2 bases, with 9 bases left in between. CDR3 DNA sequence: TGTGCCAGCAGCGTAGTGCCGGGAACCTACGAGCAGTACTTC. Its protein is CASSVVPGTYEQYF.

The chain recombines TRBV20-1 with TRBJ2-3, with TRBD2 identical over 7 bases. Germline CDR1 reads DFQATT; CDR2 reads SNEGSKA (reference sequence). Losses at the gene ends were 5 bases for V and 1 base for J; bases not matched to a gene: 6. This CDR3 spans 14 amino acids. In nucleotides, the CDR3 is TGCAGTGCTGCCCCACTAGCGCGCACAGATACGCAGTATTTT. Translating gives CSAAPLARTDTQYF.

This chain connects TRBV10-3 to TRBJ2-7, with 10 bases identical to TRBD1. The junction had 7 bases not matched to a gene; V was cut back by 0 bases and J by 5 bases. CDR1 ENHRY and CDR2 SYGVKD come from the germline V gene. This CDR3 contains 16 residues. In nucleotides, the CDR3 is TGTGCCATCAGTGAGTCGAGGGACAGGGGCCCCCACGAGCAGTACTTC. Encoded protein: CAISESRDRGPHEQYF.

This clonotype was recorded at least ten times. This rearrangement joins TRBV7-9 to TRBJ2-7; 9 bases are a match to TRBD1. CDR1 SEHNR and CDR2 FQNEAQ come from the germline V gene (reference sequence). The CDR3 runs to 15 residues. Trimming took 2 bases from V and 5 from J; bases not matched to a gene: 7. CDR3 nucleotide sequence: TGTGCCAGCAGCTTAACTCGCACAGGGGGCGACGAGCAGTACTTC. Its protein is CASSLTRTGGDEQYF. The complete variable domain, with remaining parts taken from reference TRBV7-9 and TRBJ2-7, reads DTGVSQNPRHKITKRGQNVTFRCDPISEHNRLYWYRQTLGQGPEFLTYFQNEAQLEKSRLLSDRFSAERPKGSFSTLEIQRTEQGDSAMYLCASSLTRTGGDEQYFGPGTRLTVT.

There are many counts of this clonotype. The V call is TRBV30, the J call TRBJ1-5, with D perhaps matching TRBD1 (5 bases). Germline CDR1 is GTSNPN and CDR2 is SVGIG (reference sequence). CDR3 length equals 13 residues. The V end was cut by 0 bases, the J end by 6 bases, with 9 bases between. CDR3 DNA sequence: TGTGCCTGGAGTGTCAAGGGGAGTCAGCCCCAGCATTTT. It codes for CAWSVKGSQPQHF.

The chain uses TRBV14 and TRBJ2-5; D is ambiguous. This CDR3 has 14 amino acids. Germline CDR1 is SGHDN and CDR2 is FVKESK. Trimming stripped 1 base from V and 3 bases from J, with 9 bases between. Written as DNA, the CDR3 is TGTGCCAGCAGCCAAGGCGTCTTAAAAGAGACCCAGTACTTC. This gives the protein CASSQGVLKETQYF. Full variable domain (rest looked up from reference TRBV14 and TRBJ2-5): EAGVTQFPSHSVIEKGQTVTLRCDPISGHDNLYWYRRVMGKEIKFLLHFVKESKQDESGMPNNRFLAERTGGTYSTLKVQPAELEDSGVYFCASSQGVLKETQYFGPGTRLLVL.

This chain's CDR3 is CSVEEGGPDTDTQYF. The DNA for the CDR3 is TGCAGCGTTGAAGAAGGGGGGCCCGACACAGATACGCAGTATTTT. The genes are TRBV29-1 and TRBJ2-3; D is possibly TRBD1 or TRBD2 (6 bases each). With 0 bases removed from V and 2 bases from J, the gap between germline ends came to 12 bases. Germline values: CDR1 SQVTM, CDR2 ANQGSEA. The CDR3 runs to 15 residues.

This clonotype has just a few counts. The CDR3 is CASSVTGGYEQYF. The DNA for the CDR3 is TGTGCCAGCAGTGTTACCGGGGGTTACGAGCAGTACTTC. The chain combines TRBV28 with TRBJ2-7, with D possibly matching TRBD2 (6 bases). The germline gives CDR1 MDHEN, CDR2 SYDVKM. V shed 5 bases and J shed 4 bases, with 12 bases lying between them. The CDR3 totals 13 residues. The full variable domain, with the rest looked up from reference TRBV28 and TRBJ2-7, is DVKVTQSSRYLVKRTGEKVFLECVQDMDHENMFWYRQDPGLGLRLIYFSYDVKMKEKGDIPEGYSVSREKKERFSLILESASTNQTSMYLCASSVTGGYEQYFGPGTRLTVT.

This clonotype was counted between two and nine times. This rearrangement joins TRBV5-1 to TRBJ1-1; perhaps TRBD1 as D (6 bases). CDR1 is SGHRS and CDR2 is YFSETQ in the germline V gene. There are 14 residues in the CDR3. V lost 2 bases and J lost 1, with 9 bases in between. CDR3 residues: CASSFKQGNTEAFF. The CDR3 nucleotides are TGCGCCAGCAGCTTTAAACAGGGGAACACTGAAGCTTTCTTT.

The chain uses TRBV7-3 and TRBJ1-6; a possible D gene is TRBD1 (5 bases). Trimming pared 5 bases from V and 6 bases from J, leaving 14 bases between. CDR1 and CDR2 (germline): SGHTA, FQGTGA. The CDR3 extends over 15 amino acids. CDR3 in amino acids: CASSNSPGSNSPLHF. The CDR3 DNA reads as TGTGCCAGCAGCAACAGCCCAGGGTCTAATTCACCCCTCCACTTT.

The CDR3 DNA reads TGCAGTGCTAGAGATCGGTCTAGCGGGAGTCGGGAGCAGTACTTC. Residues: CSARDRSSGSREQYF. This chain joins TRBV20-1 and TRBJ2-7, with 10 bases fitting TRBD2. V was clipped by 0 bases and J by 7 bases; unmatched bases: 9. The CDR3 spans 15 residues. Germline V gives CDR1 DFQATT, CDR2 SNEGSKA (reference sequence).

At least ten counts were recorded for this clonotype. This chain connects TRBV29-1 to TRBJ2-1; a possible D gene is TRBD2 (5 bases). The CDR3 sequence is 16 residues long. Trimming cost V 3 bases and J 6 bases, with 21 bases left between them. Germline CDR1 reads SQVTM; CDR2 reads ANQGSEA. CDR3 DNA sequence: TGCAGCGTTGATGGGCTAGCAGAACCTTTACCCAATGAGCAGTTCTTC. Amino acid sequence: CSVDGLAEPLPNEQFF.

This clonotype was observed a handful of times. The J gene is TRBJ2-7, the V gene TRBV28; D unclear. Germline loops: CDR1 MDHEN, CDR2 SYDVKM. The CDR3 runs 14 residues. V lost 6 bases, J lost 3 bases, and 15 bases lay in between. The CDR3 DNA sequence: TGTGCCAGCAGCCGGCGGACCGTTATCTACGAGCAGTACTTC. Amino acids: CASSRRTVIYEQYF.

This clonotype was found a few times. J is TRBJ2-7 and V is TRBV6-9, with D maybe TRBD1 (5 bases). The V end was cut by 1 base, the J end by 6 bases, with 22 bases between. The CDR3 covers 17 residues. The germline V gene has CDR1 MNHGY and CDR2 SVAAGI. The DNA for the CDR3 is TGTGCCAGCAGTTATTTTAAGGGGCAGGACGAAATCGGCGAGCAGTACTTC. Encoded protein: CASSYFKGQDEIGEQYF.

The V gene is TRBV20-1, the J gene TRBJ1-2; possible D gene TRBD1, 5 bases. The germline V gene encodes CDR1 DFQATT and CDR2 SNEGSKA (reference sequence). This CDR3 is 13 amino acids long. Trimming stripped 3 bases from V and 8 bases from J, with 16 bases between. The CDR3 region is CSASRQAGGGYTF. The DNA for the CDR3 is TGCAGTGCTAGTCGGCAGGCCGGGGGAGGCTACACCTTC.

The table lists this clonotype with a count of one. CDR3 amino acids: CASSALGGSQETQYF. The CDR3 DNA reads as TGTGCCAGCAGCGCCTTGGGTGGAAGCCAAGAGACCCAGTACTTC. The chain carries TRBV7-8 and TRBJ2-5, with D unresolved. Germline V CDR1 and CDR2: SGHVS, FQNEAQ. V lost 5 bases and J lost 1, with 14 bases in between. CDR3 length: 15 residues. Full variable domain (rest looked up from reference TRBV7-8 and TRBJ2-5): GAGVSQSPRYKVAKRGQDVALRCDPISGHVSLFWYQQALGQGPEFLTYFQNEAQLDKSGLPSDRFFAERPEGSVSTLKIQRTQQEDSAVYLCASSALGGSQETQYFGPGTRLLVL.

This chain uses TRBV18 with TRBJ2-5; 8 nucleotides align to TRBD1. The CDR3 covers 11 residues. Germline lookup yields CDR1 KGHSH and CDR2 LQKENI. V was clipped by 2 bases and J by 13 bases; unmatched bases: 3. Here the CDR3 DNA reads TGTGCCAGCTCACCAGGACAGGGACGGTACTTC. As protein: CASSPGQGRYF. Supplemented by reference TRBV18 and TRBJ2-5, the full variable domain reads NAGVMQNPRHLVRRRGQEARLRCSPMKGHSHVYWYRQLPEEGLKFMVYLQKENIIDESGMPKERFSAEFPKEGPSILRIQQVVRGDSAAYFCASSPGQGRYFGPGTRLLVL.